This TCR beta chain was obtained from a study of graft-versus-host responses after intestinal transplantation. Study details: Anti-thymocyte globulin was used for induction in all recipients, who then took tacrolimus and steroids for approximately 3 years.

Profiled with immunoSEQ multiplex PCR; TCRdb holds only in-frame clones, not every one. The sample contains roughly 60,000 clones, about 90% of which appear only once. A note on this clone: Its antigen is as yet unknown.

General study results and limits: Recipient marrow contained GvH clones, some of which appeared first in ileum or blood.

The V and J ends lost 5 bases and 5 bases, in that order; junction bases with no gene match: 12. The CDR3 has 17 amino acids. Germline loops: CDR1 MNHEY, CDR2 SMNVEV (reference sequence). The chain combines TRBV27 with TRBJ1-2; 12 positions agree with TRBD1. The receptor's source is a human patient who received an intestinal transplant, so some T cells may come from the graft donor. The specimen was PBMCs, collected approximately 120 days after intestinal transplantation. The CDR3 loop reads CASSPYLPGQGAYGYTF. The CDR3 DNA sequence: TGTGCCAGCAGTCCATACCTTCCGGGACAGGGGGCGTATGGCTACACCTTC.